Listed below are T cell receptor beta chains from one sample, sequenced in a study of blood T cells in healthy people across ages. Using its own MiXCR run on the 5' RACE reads, TCRdb lists one record per CDR3 protein. The data hold some 1,500,000 distinct CDR3 sequences, with approximately 43% observed a single time. The sample taken for sequencing was blood. These receptors all stem from a woman between 18 and 29 years old in good health. Both conserved end residues are part of each CDR3. The D gene is left open where the match is weak. Clone size is stated in some rows and not others, as once, few, many or a class when expanded.

>once|TRBV20-1|TRBD1|TRBJ1-1
TGCAGTGCTAGAAGAACAGGGGGCCTCTTCACTGAAGCTTTCTTT
CSARRTGGLFTEAFF
>-|TRBV9|-|TRBJ2-1
TGTGCCAGCAGCGGGACTGGCGGTGAGCAGTTCTTC
CASSGTGGEQFF
>-|TRBV2|TRBD1|TRBJ1-2
TGTGCCAGCAACTTAGACAGGGGAGATGGCTACACCTTC
CASNLDRGDGYTF
>few|TRBV28|-|TRBJ2-7
TGTGCCAGCAGGTCGGGGCAGGGGATCACCTACGAGCAGTACTTC
CASRSGQGITYEQYF
>-|TRBV27|-|TRBJ1-2
TGTGCCAGCAGCCCGCTGGACGGGAACTATGGCTACACCTTC
CASSPLDGNYGYTF
>-|TRBV20-1|-|TRBJ2-1
TGCAGTGACAAAATGCACAATGCGCAGTTCTTC
CSDKMHNAQFF
>-|TRBV4-3|-|TRBJ2-3
TGCGCCAGCAGCCAAGACGGGACTCTGGGGGTCACAGATACGCAGTATTTT
CASSQDGTLGVTDTQYF
>-|TRBV4-3|TRBD2|TRBJ2-1
TGCGCCAGCAGCCACGGACTAGCGGGAAGGGATGAGCAGTTCTTC
CASSHGLAGRDEQFF
>-|TRBV7-9|TRBD2|TRBJ2-7
TGTGCCAGCAGCTTCACTAGCGGCCCTGTCTACGAGCAGTACTTC
CASSFTSGPVYEQYF
>few|TRBV6-6|-|TRBJ2-3
TGTGCCAGCAGTTACTCCGGAGGGTCAAACACAGATACGCAGTATTTT
CASSYSGGSNTDTQYF